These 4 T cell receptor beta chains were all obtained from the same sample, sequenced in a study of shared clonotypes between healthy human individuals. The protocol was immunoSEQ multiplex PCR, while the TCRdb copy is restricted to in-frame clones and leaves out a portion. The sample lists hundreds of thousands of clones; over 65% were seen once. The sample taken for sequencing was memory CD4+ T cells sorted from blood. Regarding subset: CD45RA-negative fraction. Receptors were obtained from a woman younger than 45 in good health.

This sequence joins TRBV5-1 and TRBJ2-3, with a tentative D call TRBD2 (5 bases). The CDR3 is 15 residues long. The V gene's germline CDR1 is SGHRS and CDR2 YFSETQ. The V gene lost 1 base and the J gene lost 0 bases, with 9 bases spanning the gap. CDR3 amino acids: CASSLTGSSTDTQYF. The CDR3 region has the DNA TGCGCCAGCAGCTTGACGGGATCTAGCACAGATACGCAGTATTTT.

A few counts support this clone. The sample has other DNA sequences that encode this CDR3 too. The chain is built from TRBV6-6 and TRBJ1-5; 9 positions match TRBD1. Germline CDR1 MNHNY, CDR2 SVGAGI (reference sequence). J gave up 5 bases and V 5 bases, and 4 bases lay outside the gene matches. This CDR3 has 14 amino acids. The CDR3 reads CASSPRDRDQPQHF. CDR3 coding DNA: TGTGCCAGCAGTCCCCGGGACAGGGATCAGCCCCAGCATTTT.

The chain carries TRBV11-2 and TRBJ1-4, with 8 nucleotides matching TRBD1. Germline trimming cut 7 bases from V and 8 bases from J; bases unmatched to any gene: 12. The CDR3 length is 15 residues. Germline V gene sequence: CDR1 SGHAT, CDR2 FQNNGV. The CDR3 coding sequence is TGTGCCAGCAATATACCGGGACAGGAAGCAGAAAAACTGTTTTTT. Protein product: CASNIPGQEAEKLFF.

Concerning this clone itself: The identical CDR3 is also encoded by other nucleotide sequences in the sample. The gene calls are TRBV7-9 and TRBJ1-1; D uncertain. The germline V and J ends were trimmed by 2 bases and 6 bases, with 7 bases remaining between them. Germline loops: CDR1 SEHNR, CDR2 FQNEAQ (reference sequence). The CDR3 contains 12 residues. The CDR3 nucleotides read TGTGCCAGCAGCTTACAGCAATCTGAAGCTTTCTTT. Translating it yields CASSLQQSEAFF.